This T cell receptor (beta chain) was recorded in a study of early T cells in non-severe SARS-CoV-2 infection. A single record per CDR3 protein comes from TCRdb applying MiXCR to the 5' RACE reads. The repertoire consists of 55,000 to 80,000 distinct CDR3 sequences, with roughly 10% occurring once and the leading ten covering 3.5% to 4%. This CDR3 is built from 15 residues. The germline V and J ends were trimmed by 0 bases and 2 bases, with 10 bases remaining between them. Looked up from germline, CDR1 is SEHNR and CDR2 is FQNEAQ (reference sequence). The chain carries TRBV7-9 and TRBJ1-2; no definite D call. This sequence was found in an adult who was a healthcare worker with PCR-confirmed SARS-CoV-2 infection or an uninfected control (not recorded which). The sequencing input was whole blood. CDR3 DNA sequence: TGTGCCAGCAGCTTAGCGTACGGAGACAACTATGGCTACACCTTC. Translation gives CASSLAYGDNYGYTF.